The following is a TCR beta chain sequence with its context. It lacks a known antigen. No base quality information exists; no much larger clone differs at one position. Libraries were constructed by the immunoSEQ multiplex PCR assay. TCRdb re-hosts the immuneACCESS table, in-frame sequences only. Its copies lack some clones; in the studies checked, an unresolved V gene accounts for under half of them, and the cause for the rest is not known. Across this sample there are approximately 37,000 clones, with more than 85% seen only once. In total, the top ten clones hold around 3.6% of the sample. This record comes from a study of control samples from healthy donors and cancer patients (dated by TCRdb to 2020 to 2021). Its CDR3 holds 15 amino acids, cysteine through phenylalanine. Just CDR3 DNA is preserved here, 45 bases in frame from base 1. CDR1 and CDR2 are drawn from the germline V gene: SNHLY, FYNNEI. V and J are trimmed by 7 bases and 0 bases, and the gene matches miss 3 bases of the junction.

The source of this sequence is a woman aged 45-60 years in good health. The specimen sequenced was blood. The rearranged segments are TRBV2 and TRBJ2-1; the central 10 bases match TRBD2. The base sequence is TGTGCCAGCATAGCGGGGGGCCGCTCCTACAATGAGCAGTTCTTC. Translated, it reads CASIAGGRSYNEQFF. The CDR3, completed at both ends by the reference TRBV2 and TRBJ2-1 genes, gives the full variable domain EPEVTQTPSHQVTQMGQEVILRCVPISNHLYFYWYRQILGQKVEFLVSFYNNEISEKSEIFDDQFSVERPDGSNFTLKIRSTKLEDSAMYFCASIAGGRSYNEQFFGPGTRLTVL.